Sequencing of this T cell receptor beta chain was carried out in a study of T cells in Graves' hyperthyroidism and ophthalmopathy. The source material, RNA transcripts, was used to amplify TCR beta CDR3 regions. HTBI primers were the set used in a first-round RT-PCR of the TCR CDR3. In TCRdb, the multiplex PCR reads were re-called with MiXCR into one record per CDR3 protein. The sample yields about 600,000 distinct CDR3 sequences, 16% seen once. This clonotype was seen at least ten times. From germline, CDR1 is SGHRS and CDR2 YFSETQ. This CDR3 has 16 residues. Trimming took 4 bases from V and 3 from J; bases not matched to a gene: 11.

J is TRBJ2-3 and V is TRBV5-1; 7 bases align to TRBD2. The sequencing input was blood. The receptor was isolated from a woman between 35 and 50 years old with Graves' ophthalmopathy. CDR3 nucleotides: TGCGCCAGCAGCGGCGGACTAGATAAACGTACAGATACGCAGTATTTT. It is translated as CASSGGLDKRTDTQYF.